Listed here are 19 T cell receptor beta chains from one sample, sequenced in a study of glioma-infiltrating T cells after dendritic cell vaccination. Method: immunoSEQ multiplex PCR; TCRdb's copy keeps in-frame clones and lacks some. The table lists 2,000 to 2,500 clones, roughly 79% of them singletons. Stated time point: after dendritic cell vaccination, including at tumor progression/relapse. Monocyte-derived dendritic cells, cultured approximately 7 days with IL-4 and GM-CSF, were pulsed with autologous tumor lysate. The source was tumor tissue, collected after dendritic cell vaccination. All receptors derive from a human donor with glioblastoma.

V is TRBV30 and J is TRBJ1-2, with D unclear. V lost 3 bases and J 8 bases, leaving 10 bases between the germline ends. Germline V CDR1 and CDR2: GTSNPN, SVGIG (reference sequence). There are 11 residues in the CDR3. CDR3 nucleotide sequence: TGTGCCTGGAGGTTCCAACAAGGCTACACCTTC. Translating gives CAWRFQQGYTF.

In its sample, this clone was seen once. V and J are TRBV20-1 and TRBJ2-1; possible D gene TRBD2, 6 bases. Germline V gene lookup returns CDR1 DFQATT and CDR2 SNEGSKA (reference sequence). CDR3 size: 11 residues. V dropped 3 bases and J dropped 12 bases, with 12 bases sitting between them. CDR3 DNA sequence: TGCAGTGCTAGTTCCGGGACTTTGCAGTTCTTC. The encoded protein is CSASSGTLQFF.

J is TRBJ1-3 and V is TRBV6-4; no clear D. The CDR3 runs 16 residues. The V end was cut by 7 bases, the J end by 4 bases, with 20 bases between. Per germline, CDR1 MRHNA and CDR2 SNTAGT. The CDR3 region is CASTRRGVGPGNTIYF. The CDR3 coding sequence is TGTGCCAGCACACGGCGTGGTGTGGGCCCGGGAAACACCATATATTTT.

V and J are TRBV19 and TRBJ2-7; 8 bases line up with TRBD2. This CDR3 has 17 residues. Germline V gene lookup returns CDR1 LNHDA and CDR2 SQIVND (reference sequence). J gave up 2 bases and V 3 bases, and 12 bases lay outside the gene matches. Written as DNA, the CDR3 is TGTGCCAGTAGTATGTTTCCGGGGGGGGTTGGAACCTACGAGCAGTACTTC. It codes for CASSMFPGGVGTYEQYF.

The chain is built from TRBV9 and TRBJ2-3, with 11 bases aligning to TRBD1. There are 19 residues in the CDR3. Germline V gene data show CDR1 as SGDLS and CDR2 as YYNGEE. The J segment lost 3 bases and the V segment lost 0 bases, leaving 12 bases of the junction unmatched. DNA of the CDR3: TGTGCCAGCAGCGTAGCTCCCCTGGGACAGGGGGTTAGGACAGATACGCAGTATTTT. Amino acid sequence: CASSVAPLGQGVRTDTQYF.

V gene TRBV7-9 combines with J gene TRBJ1-5, with 9 bases fitting TRBD1. V was pared by 6 bases and J by 3 bases, with 6 bases of the junction left unmatched. In germline, CDR1 is SEHNR, CDR2 FQNEAQ (reference sequence). The CDR3 loop spans 15 amino acids. The CDR3 DNA reads as TGTGCCAGCAGTATGACAGGGGGACTCAATCAGCCCCAGCATTTT. This codes for CASSMTGGLNQPQHF. Drawing the rest from reference TRBV7-9 and TRBJ1-5, the complete variable domain is DTGVSQNPRHKITKRGQNVTFRCDPISEHNRLYWYRQTLGQGPEFLTYFQNEAQLEKSRLLSDRFSAERPKGSFSTLEIQRTEQGDSAMYLCASSMTGGLNQPQHFGDGTRLSIL.

The chain has TRBV2 and TRBJ2-1, with TRBD2 identical over 12 bases. V shed 6 bases, J shed 4 bases, and the junction held 4 bases outside the gene matches. Germline assignment: CDR1 SNHLY and CDR2 FYNNEI. The CDR3 is 15 residues long. For the CDR3, the DNA is TGTGCCAGCAGCGCCGGACTAGCGGGATACAATGAGCAGTTCTTC. This gives the protein CASSAGLAGYNEQFF.

The chain joins TRBV19 to TRBJ2-3; the D gene is possibly TRBD2 (5 bases). CDR3 length: 16 amino acids. The V end was cut by 4 bases, the J end by 4 bases, with 18 bases between. Germline assignment: CDR1 LNHDA and CDR2 SQIVND (reference sequence). This CDR3 reads CASSTRLEEWADTQYF. In nucleotides, the CDR3 is TGTGCCAGTAGTACCAGACTGGAGGAGTGGGCAGATACGCAGTATTTT.

The gene calls are TRBV6-5 and TRBJ2-7; D perhaps matches TRBD2 (5 bases). CDR3 length: 13 residues. The germline CDR1 and CDR2 sequences are MNHEY and SVGAGI. Deletions cut 6 bases from V and 1 base from J, with 10 bases between. The CDR3, as DNA: TGTGCCAGCAGAAACGGGAATTCCTACGAGCAGTACTTC. Protein: CASRNGNSYEQYF.

This clone was observed once. This is likely a read error, given that the CDR3 carries no conserved phenylalanine or tryptophan at its end. The chain has TRBV5-1 and TRBJ2-3, with D perhaps matching TRBD1 (7 bases). Trimming left V 0 bases short and J 1 base short, with 9 bases between. Germline-derived CDR1 and CDR2 are SGHRS and YFSETQ. The CDR3 totals 15 residues. The CDR3 loop is CASSLGGTGTDTQYL. As DNA, the CDR3 is TGCGCCAGCAGCTTGGGCGGGACAGGCACAGATACGCAGTATCTT.

The chain has TRBV27 and TRBJ2-1; 9 bases match TRBD1. Germline V lookup: CDR1 MNHEY, CDR2 SMNVEV (reference sequence). There are 15 residues in the CDR3. J lost 8 bases, V lost 11 bases, and 16 bases had no gene match. The CDR3 protein is CASTGGQVGVYEQFF. CDR3 in DNA: TGTGCCTCCACAGGGGGCCAGGTGGGAGTCTATGAGCAGTTCTTC.

V gene TRBV9 combines with J gene TRBJ1-5, with D unclear. The germline V and J ends were trimmed by 4 bases and 7 bases, with 12 bases remaining between them. Germline CDR1 is SGDLS and CDR2 is YYNGEE. This CDR3 has 13 amino acids. The CDR3 bases are TGTGCCAGCAGCTTGGACGGAGGGCAGCCCCAGCATTTT. Its protein product is CASSLDGGQPQHF. Variable domain in full (rest from reference TRBV9 and TRBJ1-5): DSGVTQTPKHLITATGQRVTLRCSPRSGDLSVYWYQQSLDQGLQFLIQYYNGEERAKGNILERFSAQQFPDLHSELNLSSLELGDSALYFCASSLDGGQPQHFGDGTRLSIL.

In its sample, this clone was seen once. The chain is built from TRBV7-9 and TRBJ2-3; 7 nucleotides align to TRBD1. The V gene end was trimmed by 7 bases and the J gene end by 4 bases; junction bases not matched to a gene: 5. This CDR3 contains 13 residues. The germline V gene has CDR1 SEHNR and CDR2 FQNEAQ (reference sequence). The CDR3 nucleotides read TGTGCCAGCACCCGGACAGGTCCAGATACGCAGTATTTT. This codes for CASTRTGPDTQYF.

The chain employs TRBV7-8 and TRBJ1-2; D possibly corresponds to TRBD1 (5 bases). V was trimmed by 5 bases and J by 3 bases, leaving 10 bases between them. This CDR3 has 13 amino acids. CDR1 SGHVS and CDR2 FQNEAQ come from the germline V gene. The CDR3 protein is CASSRREDYGYTF. The CDR3 nucleotides read TGTGCCAGCAGCCGCAGGGAGGACTATGGCTACACCTTC.

The chain is built from TRBV7-9 and TRBJ2-3; 14 nucleotides align to TRBD2. V dropped 6 bases and J dropped 4; count of bases not matched to a gene: 3. The germline gives CDR1 SEHNR, CDR2 FQNEAQ (reference sequence). The CDR3 runs to 15 residues. For the CDR3, the DNA is TGTGCCAGCAGTCGACTAGCGGGGGGGGCAGATACGCAGTATTTT. Residues: CASSRLAGGADTQYF.

V and J are TRBV5-4 and TRBJ2-1, with D possibly matching TRBD1 (6 bases). Germline V lookup: CDR1 SGHNT, CDR2 YYREEE (reference sequence). The CDR3 has 15 residues. Trimming left V 4 bases short and J 4 bases short, with 15 bases between. The CDR3 region has the DNA TGTGCCAGCAGCCCCACAGGGAACCTATACAATGAGCAGTTCTTC. Residues: CASSPTGNLYNEQFF.

This chain links TRBV5-4 with TRBJ2-1, with D perhaps matching TRBD1 (6 bases). There are 14 residues in the CDR3. Trimming left V 4 bases short and J 8 bases short, with 16 bases between. Germline V lookup: CDR1 SGHNT, CDR2 YYREEE (reference sequence). The CDR3 coding sequence is TGTGCCAGCAGCAAACCACAGGGAAAGGATGAGCAGTTCTTC. Translated, it gives CASSKPQGKDEQFF. Variable domain in full (rest from reference TRBV5-4 and TRBJ2-1): ETGVTQSPTHLIKTRGQQVTLRCSSQSGHNTVSWYQQALGQGPQFIFQYYREEENGRGNFPPRFSGLQFPNYSSELNVNALELDDSALYLCASSKPQGKDEQFFGPGTRLTVL.

The V and J genes are TRBV28 and TRBJ2-5, with 10 positions matching TRBD1. Per the germline V gene, CDR1 is MDHEN and CDR2 is SYDVKM. This CDR3 comprises 16 residues. V shed 1 base, J shed 12 bases, and the junction held 14 bases outside the gene matches. CDR3 protein: CASSLFSLGLGTGEYF. Written as DNA, the CDR3 is TGTGCCAGCAGTTTATTCTCTCTCGGTCTGGGGACAGGGGAGTACTTC.

This clone was observed once. CDR3 nucleotide sequence: TGTGCCAGTAGATGGGGACTCTGGCAGCCCCAGCATTTT. Its protein product is CASRWGLWQPQHF. The genes are TRBV19 and TRBJ1-5, with D perhaps matching TRBD1 (5 bases). Germline-derived CDR1 and CDR2 are LNHDA and SQIVND (reference sequence). This CDR3 comprises 13 residues. The ends were cut back, 6 bases at V and 7 bases at J, with 13 bases in the middle. Supplemented by reference TRBV19 and TRBJ1-5, the full variable domain reads DGGITQSPKYLFRKEGQNVTLSCEQNLNHDAMYWYRQDPGQGLRLIYYSQIVNDFQKGDIAEGYSVSREKKESFPLTVTSAQKNPTAFYLCASRWGLWQPQHFGDGTRLSIL.